This TCR beta chain was sequenced in a study of blood T cell repertoires in COVID-19. In germline, CDR1 is MNHEY, CDR2 SVGAGI. The CDR3 spans 16 residues. J lost 3 bases, V lost 0 bases, and 5 bases had no gene match. Measured with immunoSEQ multiplex PCR; TCRdb has only the in-frame clones, and not every one. The sample consists of around 180,000 clones, about 88% of them appearing once. The specimen sequenced was peripheral blood. This chain joins TRBV6-5 and TRBJ2-1; 7 bases match TRBD2. This clonotype was sampled from a woman in her 30s with active or convalescent COVID-19. The CDR3 nucleotides read TGTGCCAGCAGTTACTCGATTGGGAGGGGCTACAATGAGCAGTTCTTC. Protein: CASSYSIGRGYNEQFF.